A selection of T cell receptor beta chains follows, all from one sample in a study of metastatic and nonmetastatic thyroid tumors. TCRdb reanalyzed the PCR reads via MiXCR. Of about 69,000 clones listed, 13% to 15% were seen once; the top ten hold approximately 7%. The sample was blood. All receptors derive from a male donor with papillary thyroid cancer or a benign thyroid nodule (not recorded which). Some clones in this sample may be carry-over from other donors' samples. Each CDR3 is given with its conserved first and last residue. The D gene is left open where the match is weak. A row's size may be missing; if present it is once, few, many or a size class.

j_gene: TRBJ2-6
d_gene: .
abundance: few
v_gene: TRBV28
CDR3nt: TGTGCCAGCAGTTCTCTACGGCCTGGGGACAACGTCATGACTTTC
CDR3aa: CASSSLRPGDNVMTF

j_gene: TRBJ2-1
d_gene: .
abundance: .
v_gene: TRBV11-1
CDR3nt: TGTGCCAGCAGCACCAAGATGGCAGGGGTGAATGAGCAGTTCTTC
CDR3aa: CASSTKMAGVNEQFF

j_gene: TRBJ2-3
d_gene: TRBD2
abundance: many
v_gene: TRBV6-4
CDR3nt: TGTGCCAGCAGTTCTCCTCCGGGACTAGCGGGAATCACAGATACGCAGTATTTT
CDR3aa: CASSSPPGLAGITDTQYF

j_gene: TRBJ1-4
d_gene: .
abundance: many
v_gene: TRBV6-2/TRBV6-3
CDR3nt: TGTGCCAGCAGTTACCGAGGGGCAACTAATGAAAAACTGTTTTTT
CDR3aa: CASSYRGATNEKLFF

j_gene: TRBJ2-5
d_gene: TRBD2
abundance: many
v_gene: TRBV6-6
CDR3nt: TGTGCCAGCAGTTACTCTCTGGGACTAGCGGGAGGGGAGACCCAGTACTTC
CDR3aa: CASSYSLGLAGGETQYF

j_gene: TRBJ2-2
d_gene: .
abundance: many
v_gene: TRBV25-1
CDR3nt: TGTGCCAGCAGTGAATATCCTGGGACCGGGGAGCTGTTTTTT
CDR3aa: CASSEYPGTGELFF

j_gene: TRBJ1-2
d_gene: .
abundance: many
v_gene: TRBV20-1
CDR3nt: TGCAGTGCTAGAGGACAGTCATATGGCTACACCTTC
CDR3aa: CSARGQSYGYTF

j_gene: TRBJ2-1
d_gene: .
abundance: many
v_gene: TRBV6-1
CDR3nt: TGTGCCACCTTTTCCGGGCCGGGCAATGAGCAGTTCTTC
CDR3aa: CATFSGPGNEQFF

j_gene: TRBJ1-6
d_gene: TRBD1
abundance: few
v_gene: TRBV6-1
CDR3nt: TGTGCCAGCAGTCCACAGGGGGCGAGGAATTCACCCCTCCACTTT
CDR3aa: CASSPQGARNSPLHF

j_gene: TRBJ2-1
d_gene: .
abundance: many
v_gene: TRBV6-1
CDR3nt: TGTGCCAGCAGTGTCCAGTATAGCTCCTACAATGAGCAGTTCTTC
CDR3aa: CASSVQYSSYNEQFF

j_gene: TRBJ1-1
d_gene: .
abundance: few
v_gene: TRBV12-3/TRBV12-4
CDR3nt: TGTGCCAGCAGTTTAGAACGGGGGAACACTGAAGCTTTCTTT
CDR3aa: CASSLERGNTEAFF

j_gene: TRBJ1-1
d_gene: .
abundance: .
v_gene: TRBV2
CDR3nt: TGTGCCAGCAGTTACCAGGTTTCAGGCCTAAACACTGAAGCTTTCTTT
CDR3aa: CASSYQVSGLNTEAFF

j_gene: TRBJ2-7
d_gene: .
abundance: many
v_gene: TRBV30
CDR3nt: TGTGCCGGAATCTTCCGGGGTCCCTCCTACGAGCAGTACTTC
CDR3aa: CAGIFRGPSYEQYF

j_gene: TRBJ1-3
d_gene: TRBD1
abundance: many
v_gene: TRBV11-1
CDR3nt: TGTGCCAGCAGCTCGGACCGGTGGACAGGTGGAAACACCATATATTTT
CDR3aa: CASSSDRWTGGNTIYF

j_gene: TRBJ2-1
d_gene: TRBD2
abundance: many
v_gene: TRBV11-3
CDR3nt: TGTGCCAGCAGCCTTCTAGCGGGGAGCTCCTACAATGAGCAGTTCTTC
CDR3aa: CASSLLAGSSYNEQFF

j_gene: TRBJ2-7
d_gene: .
abundance: .
v_gene: TRBV5-6
CDR3nt: TGTGCCAGCAGCTTGGCTGGACGAGGGGGGTACCACGAGCAGTACTTC
CDR3aa: CASSLAGRGGYHEQYF

j_gene: TRBJ2-1
d_gene: .
abundance: many
v_gene: TRBV28
CDR3nt: TGTGCCAGCAGTCCCCAGGGAGGAATTTCCAATGAGCAGTTCTTC
CDR3aa: CASSPQGGISNEQFF

j_gene: TRBJ1-1
d_gene: .
abundance: many
v_gene: TRBV10-3
CDR3nt: TGTGCCATCAGCGAGGGGGGGTACACTGAAGCTTTCTTT
CDR3aa: CAISEGGYTEAFF

j_gene: TRBJ2-1
d_gene: TRBD2
abundance: many
v_gene: TRBV9
CDR3nt: TGTGCCAGCAGCGACCGGTGGACTAGCGGGAGTTTTGGTGAGCAGTTCTTC
CDR3aa: CASSDRWTSGSFGEQFF

j_gene: TRBJ2-2
d_gene: TRBD2
abundance: many
v_gene: TRBV11-2
CDR3nt: TGTGCCAGCAGCTTAGTTGCGGGGGACACCGGGGAGCTGTTTTTT
CDR3aa: CASSLVAGDTGELFF

j_gene: TRBJ2-7
d_gene: TRBD2
abundance: many
v_gene: TRBV5-1
CDR3nt: TGCGCCAGCAGCTTGGTTCCTAGCGGGAGCGCGGGGGGGCAGTACTTC
CDR3aa: CASSLVPSGSAGGQYF

j_gene: TRBJ1-1
d_gene: TRBD1
abundance: many
v_gene: TRBV10-3
CDR3nt: TGTGCCATCAGAACCGGGACAGGGCACACTGAAGCTTTCTTT
CDR3aa: CAIRTGTGHTEAFF